Below are 3 T cell receptor beta chains sequenced from a single sample in a study of blood T cell repertoires in COVID-19. Only in-frame clones appear in the TCRdb table, and some are missing; sequencing was by immunoSEQ multiplex PCR. The sample comprises hundreds of thousands of clones, around 89% of which are singletons, and 0.87% rests with the top ten. The sequencing input was PBMCs or T cells enriched from blood (not recorded which). These TCRs come from a man aged 45 to 65 who had been exposed to COVID-19.

The chain recombines TRBV30 with TRBJ1-4, with 7 bases aligning to TRBD1. V dropped 2 bases and J dropped 5; count of bases not matched to a gene: 5. CDR1 is GTSNPN, CDR2 SVGIG, per germline (reference sequence). The CDR3 consists of 14 residues. The CDR3: CAWSKGTANEKLFF. As DNA, the CDR3 is TGTGCCTGGAGTAAGGGGACAGCGAATGAAAAACTGTTTTTT.

This clone was seen once. The genes are TRBV7-2 and TRBJ2-7; D not certain. The CDR3 consists of 17 residues. In germline, CDR1 is SGHTA, CDR2 FQGNSA. The V end was cut by 4 bases, the J end by 1 base, with 20 bases between. CDR3 DNA: TGTGCCAGCAGCTCCATCCAGACATCCCCAGGATCCTACGAGCAGTACTTC. Protein product: CASSSIQTSPGSYEQYF. The variable domain in full, completed from reference TRBV7-2 and TRBJ2-7, reads GAGVSQSPSNKVTEKGKDVELRCDPISGHTALYWYRQSLGQGLEFLIYFQGNSAPDKSGLPSDRFSAERTGGSVSTLTIQRTQQEDSAVYLCASSSIQTSPGSYEQYFGPGTRLTVT.

The J gene is TRBJ2-3, the V gene TRBV11-3, with 10 bases that match TRBD1. Germline V gene data show CDR1 as SGHNT and CDR2 as YENEEA. The CDR3 runs to 18 residues. V dropped 0 bases and J dropped 1; count of bases not matched to a gene: 7. The CDR3 nucleotides read TGTGCCAGCAGCTTAGATGCAGTGACAGGGGGCGGCACAGATACGCAGTATTTT. It yields the protein CASSLDAVTGGGTDTQYF. The variable domain in full, completed from reference TRBV11-3 and TRBJ2-3, reads EAGVVQSPRYKIIEKKQPVAFWCNPISGHNTLYWYLQNLGQGPELLIRYENEEAVDDSQLPKDRFSAERLKGVDSTLKIQPAELGDSAVYLCASSLDAVTGGGTDTQYFGPGTRLTVL.